This T cell receptor (beta chain) comes out of a study of cytomegalovirus exposure and HLA in healthy donors. The wider study: An early data release held 79 million or so unique TCRs from HLA-typed donors.

Study-level results: Associated with cytomegalovirus, according to the listing, were some 150 TCR beta chains. Sequencing artifact likely explains a cluster of highly shared sequence variants.

The PCR contained 60 Vbeta and 13 Jbeta primers. Original data processing: As a later analysis found, there were about 80 million unique TCR beta chains, of which roughly 11 million were shared. Clones were sequenced by immunoSEQ multiplex PCR, and TCRdb holds only the in-frame ones, with some missing. V and J calls and clone size come straight from that table; D and trimming were deduced from the DNA. Of about 180,000 clones listed, 77% are singletons. The V gene's germline CDR1 is MNHEY and CDR2 SVGAGI. V shed 6 bases and J shed 3 bases, with 15 bases lying between them. This CDR3 has 14 amino acids. On this clone itself: Its antigen remains unidentified.

This sequence originates from a woman aged 55-70 years in good health and CMV-seropositive. V gene TRBV6-5 combines with J gene TRBJ2-7, with D possibly TRBD1 on 6 matching bases. The sequenced sample was PBMCs. CDR3 bases: TGTGCCAGCAGCCACACGAGGACAGACTACGAGCAGTACTTC. It codes for CASSHTRTDYEQYF.